These 25 T cell receptor beta chains were all obtained from the same sample, sequenced in a study of blood T cell repertoires in COVID-19. Profiled with immunoSEQ multiplex PCR; TCRdb holds only in-frame clones, not every one. The data hold hundreds of thousands of clones, with 86% observed a single time. Source material: peripheral blood. The receptors originated from a woman aged 30 to 39 with active or convalescent COVID-19.

This sequence joins TRBV24-1 and TRBJ1-1; a weak D match, TRBD1 (5 bases). V was trimmed by 2 bases and J by 11 bases, leaving 14 bases between them. Germline CDR1 and CDR2: KGHDR and SFDVKD. This CDR3 spans 13 amino acids. Here the CDR3 reads CATSDYGAHGAFF. The CDR3 DNA reads as TGTGCCACCAGTGATTATGGGGCTCATGGGGCTTTCTTT.

This chain links TRBV6-6 with TRBJ1-5, with TRBD1 matching over 9 bases. The CDR3 has 15 amino acids. Trimming removed 5 bases from V and 1 base from J; junction bases left unmatched: 3. Germline CDR1 reads MNHNY; CDR2 reads SVGAGI (reference sequence). CDR3 nucleotides: TGTGCCAGCAGTGACGGACAGGGGAGCAATCAGCCCCAGCATTTT. Translated, it gives CASSDGQGSNQPQHF.

The DNA for the CDR3 is TGCGCCAGCAGCTTGGCCGCCTACGAGCAGTACTTC. Protein product: CASSLAAYEQYF. The V and J genes are TRBV5-1 and TRBJ2-7, with D unresolved. CDR3 size: 12 residues. Deletions cut 0 bases from V and 2 bases from J, with 3 bases between. Per germline, CDR1 SGHRS and CDR2 YFSETQ.

The chain is built from TRBV19 and TRBJ2-5, with D unclear. The CDR3 contains 13 residues. Germline-derived CDR1 and CDR2 are LNHDA and SQIVND (reference sequence). Between the trimmed V and J ends, which lost 5 bases and 2 bases, there was a span of 9 bases. The CDR3 DNA reads TGTGCCAGTAGTGTAGCCGGGCAAGAGACCCAGTACTTC. It specifies CASSVAGQETQYF. Supplemented by reference TRBV19 and TRBJ2-5, the full variable domain reads DGGITQSPKYLFRKEGQNVTLSCEQNLNHDAMYWYRQDPGQGLRLIYYSQIVNDFQKGDIAEGYSVSREKKESFPLTVTSAQKNPTAFYLCASSVAGQETQYFGPGTRLLVL.

This clone has more than one count but fewer than ten. The chain joins TRBV19 to TRBJ2-7, with 7 nucleotides matching TRBD1. Germline trimming cut 6 bases from V and 3 bases from J; bases unmatched to any gene: 5. Germline V lookup: CDR1 LNHDA, CDR2 SQIVND (reference sequence). The CDR3 spans 13 residues. This chain's CDR3 is CASSRGTVYEQYF. Written as DNA, the CDR3 is TGTGCCAGTAGCCGAGGGACAGTCTACGAGCAGTACTTC.

This chain uses TRBV7-8 with TRBJ2-5, with a tentative D call TRBD2 (6 bases). The V end lost 1 base, the J end lost 2 bases, and 8 bases lay between the germline ends. CDR1 is SGHVS, CDR2 FQNEAQ, per germline. This CDR3 region has 14 residues. This CDR3 is CASSLGGDQETQYF. The CDR3 DNA is TGTGCCAGCAGCTTAGGCGGGGATCAAGAGACCCAGTACTTC.

This chain links TRBV2 with TRBJ1-2; D might be TRBD1 (5 bases). The CDR3 runs 17 residues. Germline assignment: CDR1 SNHLY and CDR2 FYNNEI. V was clipped by 9 bases and J by 3 bases, with 26 bases between them. CDR3 region: CARVTRAGGAGDYGYTF. In DNA form, the CDR3 reads TGTGCCAGGGTTACGAGGGCCGGCGGAGCGGGGGACTATGGCTACACCTTC. Full variable domain (outside the CDR3, taken from reference TRBV2 and TRBJ1-2): EPEVTQTPSHQVTQMGQEVILRCVPISNHLYFYWYRQILGQKVEFLVSFYNNEISEKSEIFDDQFSVERPDGSNFTLKIRSTKLEDSAMYFCARVTRAGGAGDYGYTFGSGTRLTVV.

The chain carries TRBV19 and TRBJ2-4; 8 bases line up with TRBD1. V gave up 5 bases and J gave up 5 bases; unmatched junction bases: 17. Germline V lookup: CDR1 LNHDA, CDR2 SQIVND (reference sequence). The CDR3 consists of 18 residues. The CDR3 DNA sequence: TGTGCCAGTAGTGCTTCTTCCACCGGGACAGGATTTCAAAACATTCAGTACTTC. This codes for CASSASSTGTGFQNIQYF.

A note on this clone: The sample contains more than one DNA sequence encoding this CDR3. The rearrangement joins TRBV27 to TRBJ2-7; 9 bases line up with TRBD2. Germline V gives CDR1 MNHEY, CDR2 SMNVEV (reference sequence). The CDR3 is 15 amino acids. V dropped 0 bases and J dropped 4; count of bases not matched to a gene: 4. The CDR3 loop reads CASSLSGTSSYEQYF. DNA of the CDR3: TGTGCCAGCAGTTTATCGGGGACTAGCTCGTACGAGCAGTACTTC.

The rearrangement uses TRBV5-4 and TRBJ2-5, with 10 bases identical to TRBD1. The CDR3 contains 15 residues. The junction had 8 bases not matched to a gene; V was cut back by 4 bases and J by 5 bases. The V gene's germline CDR1 is SGHNT and CDR2 YYREEE (reference sequence). The CDR3 here is CASSPWTGGLETQYF. The CDR3 coding sequence is TGTGCCAGCAGCCCTTGGACAGGGGGTTTGGAGACCCAGTACTTC. Based on the CDR3 plus reference TRBV5-4 and TRBJ2-5, the full variable domain is ETGVTQSPTHLIKTRGQQVTLRCSSQSGHNTVSWYQQALGQGPQFIFQYYREEENGRGNFPPRFSGLQFPNYSSELNVNALELDDSALYLCASSPWTGGLETQYFGPGTRLLVL.

This clone has more than one count but fewer than ten. The CDR3 sequence: CASSLERDRSYEQYF. The CDR3 DNA follows: TGTGCCAGCAGCTTAGAACGGGACAGATCCTACGAGCAGTACTTC. V is TRBV11-2 and J is TRBJ2-7; 7 bases are shared with TRBD1. The junction had 3 bases not matched to a gene; V was cut back by 0 bases and J by 1 base. CDR3 length: 15 residues. Germline V CDR1 and CDR2: SGHAT, FQNNGV.

V and J are TRBV5-1 and TRBJ2-1, with 7 bases fitting TRBD2. J was trimmed by 3 bases and V by 3 bases; bases with no gene match: 0. In germline, CDR1 is SGHRS, CDR2 YFSETQ. This CDR3 has 13 residues. The CDR3 reads CASSWDYYNEQFF. The CDR3 coding sequence is TGCGCCAGCAGCTGGGACTACTACAATGAGCAGTTCTTC.

The chain has TRBV30 and TRBJ1-5; weak D call: TRBD1 (5 bases). CDR1 is GTSNPN and CDR2 is SVGIG in the germline V gene (reference sequence). There are 14 residues in the CDR3. The ends were cut back, 5 bases at V and 7 bases at J, with 18 bases in the middle. CDR3 in DNA: TGTGCCTGGGAGGGGTCGGGGGTAGACCAGCCCCAGCATTTT. Translating it yields CAWEGSGVDQPQHF. Full variable domain (outside the CDR3, taken from reference TRBV30 and TRBJ1-5): SQTIHQWPATLVQPVGSPLSLECTVEGTSNPNLYWYRQAAGRGLQLLFYSVGIGQISSEVPQNLSASRPQDRQFILSSKKLLLSDSGFYLCAWEGSGVDQPQHFGDGTRLSIL.

The chain recombines TRBV5-4 with TRBJ2-6; D might be TRBD1 (5 bases). The V and J ends lost 4 bases and 1 base respectively, with 9 bases between them. Looked up from germline, CDR1 is SGHNT and CDR2 is YYREEE (reference sequence). CDR3 length equals 15 residues. The DNA for the CDR3 is TGTGCCAGCAGCATAGGGGTTTCTGGGGCCAACGTCCTGACTTTC. Translating gives CASSIGVSGANVLTF.

This chain connects TRBV6-5 to TRBJ2-1; 10 nucleotides align to TRBD1. The CDR3 has 14 amino acids. Germline V lookup: CDR1 MNHEY, CDR2 SVGAGI. V dropped 4 bases and J dropped 10; count of bases not matched to a gene: 7. The CDR3 loop reads CASSWTGGTQEQFF. The CDR3 coding sequence is TGTGCCAGCAGTTGGACAGGGGGAACGCAAGAGCAGTTCTTC.

Only one count was recorded for this clone. This sequence joins TRBV18 and TRBJ2-7, with TRBD1 identical over 9 bases. From germline, CDR1 is KGHSH and CDR2 LQKENI. This CDR3 comprises 14 residues. V lost 6 bases to trimming and J lost 3 bases; unmatched junction nucleotides: 6. The DNA of the CDR3 is TGTGCCAGCTCTACCGGGACAGGGAGCTACGAGCAGTACTTC. Its translation is CASSTGTGSYEQYF.

There are a few counts of this clone. V is TRBV6-5 and J is TRBJ1-1; D perhaps matches TRBD1 (6 bases). CDR1 is MNHEY and CDR2 is SVGAGI in the germline V gene. V was pared by 5 bases and J by 1 base, with 8 bases between. The CDR3 totals 13 residues. This CDR3 is CASSQGWNTEAFF. Here the CDR3 DNA reads TGTGCCAGCAGTCAGGGGTGGAACACTGAAGCTTTCTTT.

The chain uses TRBV29-1 and TRBJ2-7; the D is unclear. Trimming shortened V by 4 bases and J by 2 bases, and 12 bases separated the two germline ends. Germline loops: CDR1 SQVTM, CDR2 ANQGSEA. This CDR3 has 13 amino acids. CDR3 nucleotide sequence: TGCAGCGTTGTGAGGTCGGCGACCTACGAGCAGTACTTC. This translates into CSVVRSATYEQYF.

The chain combines TRBV30 with TRBJ1-2, with D perhaps matching TRBD1 (6 bases). Germline V gene sequence: CDR1 GTSNPN, CDR2 SVGIG (reference sequence). V was clipped by 8 bases and J by 4 bases, with 17 bases between them. The CDR3 runs to 13 residues. The CDR3 region is CAHHRDGPYGYTF. CDR3 bases: TGTGCCCACCACAGGGATGGACCCTATGGCTACACCTTC.

The chain links TRBV10-2 to TRBJ2-1; the match to TRBD2 covers 11 bases. V lost 2 bases and J lost 8; bases outside the gene matches: 8. CDR1 is WSHSY, CDR2 SAAADI, per germline. The CDR3 sequence is 16 residues long. The CDR3 nucleotides read TGCGCCAGCAGTGAGGCTAGCGGGAGGTTTATAGATGAGCAGTTCTTC. Residues: CASSEASGRFIDEQFF.

CDR3 region: CASSWTSGGNTDTQYF. Written as DNA, the CDR3 is TGTGCCAGCAGTTGGACTAGCGGGGGGAACACAGATACGCAGTATTTT. The chain uses TRBV27 and TRBJ2-3; 14 bases fit TRBD2. Losses at the gene ends were 4 bases for V and 2 bases for J; bases not matched to a gene: 2. In germline, CDR1 is MNHEY, CDR2 SMNVEV (reference sequence). This CDR3 has 16 amino acids.

The chain recombines TRBV6-1 with TRBJ1-2, with 9 bases fitting TRBD1. Per the germline V gene, CDR1 is MNHNS and CDR2 is SASEGT. The V and J ends lost 3 bases and 4 bases, in that order; junction bases with no gene match: 3. This CDR3 has 14 amino acids. The CDR3 DNA reads TGTGCCAGCAGTGACAGGGACAGGGCCTATGGCTACACCTTC. Its protein product is CASSDRDRAYGYTF.

The chain links TRBV9 to TRBJ2-7; 9 nucleotides align to TRBD1. This CDR3 has 15 amino acids. The V gene's germline CDR1 is SGDLS and CDR2 YYNGEE. V lost 4 bases, J lost 2 bases, and 7 bases stayed unmatched. The CDR3: CASSPQTGGTYEQYF. The CDR3 DNA reads as TGTGCCAGCAGCCCCCAGACAGGGGGAACCTACGAGCAGTACTTC.

The chain recombines TRBV6-5 with TRBJ1-1; the match to TRBD1 covers 7 bases. Germline V gene lookup returns CDR1 MNHEY and CDR2 SVGAGI. The CDR3 length is 15 residues. V lost 0 bases and J lost 1; bases outside the gene matches: 2. The CDR3 DNA reads as TGTGCCAGCAGTTACTCGCGACAGGGGAACACTGAAGCTTTCTTT. Translating it yields CASSYSRQGNTEAFF.

The chain combines TRBV4-1 with TRBJ2-1; 10 bases line up with TRBD2. The CDR3 contains 16 residues. The germline CDR1 and CDR2 sequences are MGHRA and YSYEKL. The J segment lost 3 bases and the V segment lost 4 bases, leaving 6 bases of the junction unmatched. The CDR3: CASSLGSSGGYNEQFF. The CDR3 coding sequence is TGCGCCAGCAGCCTGGGGTCTAGCGGGGGCTACAATGAGCAGTTCTTC.